The rows below give T cell receptor beta chains drawn from one sample of a study of cytomegalovirus exposure and HLA in healthy donors. Here immunoSEQ multiplex PCR was the method, and the copy in TCRdb shows in-frame clones only, minus some. The sample has around 57,000 clones, and its top ten clones hold approximately 11%. The sequenced sample was PBMCs. Receptors were obtained from a woman between 50 and 59 years old in good health and CMV-seropositive. Each CDR3 is given without its conserved first and last residue.

V gene | CDR3 protein
TRBV10-2 | ASSRGQGDYPSSGNTIY
TRBV6-5 | ASSRLGPSNQPQH
TRBV28 | ASSAPGLAGYEQY
TRBV19 | ASSVPGTVNIQY
TRBV15 | ATSRDLTGDTEAF
TRBV2 | ASRRGTGKYEQY
TRBV28 | ASSSYSLTGTGGNNYGYT
TRBV9 | ASSAVTGPGNTIY
TRBV30 | AWSYKGTGKKETQY
TRBV7-6 | ASSSSGRADTQY
TRBV19 | ASSIGASSGANVLT
TRBV18 | ASSVTGQINQPQH
TRBV4-1 | ASSQIDRGTQETQY
TRBV10-2 | ATKGQANNSPLH
TRBV30 | AWTTGASETQY
TRBV18 | ASSPFGIRDEQF
TRBV19 | ASISTGGKNIQY
TRBV5-4 | ASSPTSGEYNEQF
TRBV6-1 | ASSTAGGSDTQY
TRBV15 | ATSSRDEAF
TRBV19 | ASSIGTSGKQY
TRBV4-1 | ASSQDNRGTDTQY
TRBV6-1 | ASSKGLTYEQY
TRBV28 | ASSFGGVETQY
TRBV18 | ASLNTDTQY
TRBV5-4 | ASRSRAGGSADTQY